A single sample is the source of the 15 T cell receptor beta chains below, sequenced in a study of cytomegalovirus exposure and HLA in healthy donors. Use of 60 Vbeta and 13 Jbeta primers characterized the PCR. Assay used: immunoSEQ multiplex PCR; TCRdb lists only in-frame clones, some missing. The repertoire holds around 250,000 clones, 80% to 85% seen once, with under 8% in the top ten. Sample: PBMCs. The receptors derive from a woman aged 55-70 years in good health and CMV-seropositive.

This clone was recorded only once. The chain links TRBV25-1 to TRBJ2-3, with D possibly matching TRBD1 (6 bases). Germline loops: CDR1 MGHDK, CDR2 SYGVNS. This CDR3 spans 14 amino acids. Trimming removed 6 bases at V and 1 base at J, with 11 bases between. This CDR3 is CASRSRGGTDTQYF. The CDR3 DNA reads as TGTGCCAGCAGATCCAGGGGTGGCACAGATACGCAGTATTTT. Combining the CDR3 with reference TRBV25-1 and TRBJ2-3 gives the whole variable domain EADIYQTPRYLVIGTGKKITLECSQTMGHDKMYWYQQDPGMELHLIHYSYGVNSTEKGDLSSESTVSRIRTEHFPLTLESARPSHTSQYLCASRSRGGTDTQYFGPGTRLTVL.

This clone was counted only a few times. This rearrangement joins TRBV4-1 to TRBJ2-1; 8 nucleotides agree with TRBD1. The V gene's germline CDR1 is MGHRA and CDR2 YSYEKL. The CDR3 consists of 15 residues. Trimming took 4 bases from V and 6 from J; bases not matched to a gene: 8. The CDR3 DNA reads TGCGCCAGCAGCCTTCTCCTGACAGGGGCCAATGAGCAGTTCTTC. Its protein product is CASSLLLTGANEQFF.

The rearrangement joins TRBV30 to TRBJ1-2, with D tentatively TRBD1 (5 bases). Germline CDR1 reads GTSNPN; CDR2 reads SVGIG (reference sequence). V shed 7 bases and J shed 4 bases, with 19 bases lying between them. This CDR3 region has 14 residues. The CDR3: CASPKGSPLYGYTF. CDR3 DNA: TGTGCCTCTCCCAAGGGGTCCCCTCTCTATGGCTACACCTTC.

This sequence joins TRBV9 and TRBJ2-3, with D unclear. This CDR3 is built from 15 residues. V was cut by 1 base and J by 3 bases, with 12 bases left in between. Germline V gives CDR1 SGDLS, CDR2 YYNGEE. The CDR3 spells CASSVSARDTDTQYF. CDR3 in DNA: TGTGCCAGCAGCGTATCGGCTAGAGATACAGATACGCAGTATTTT. Looking up the rest from reference TRBV9 and TRBJ2-3 gives the full variable domain: DSGVTQTPKHLITATGQRVTLRCSPRSGDLSVYWYQQSLDQGLQFLIQYYNGEERAKGNILERFSAQQFPDLHSELNLSSLELGDSALYFCASSVSARDTDTQYFGPGTRLTVL.

Note on this clone: Other DNA sequences in this sample translate to the same CDR3. This chain uses TRBV18 with TRBJ2-3, with 10 bases aligning to TRBD2. The length of the CDR3 is 14 residues. Per germline, CDR1 KGHSH and CDR2 LQKENI. V lost 6 bases and J lost 3; bases outside the gene matches: 3. The CDR3 spells CASSPGLATDTQYF. CDR3 sequence (DNA): TGTGCCAGCTCGCCGGGACTAGCGACAGATACGCAGTATTTT.

This sequence joins TRBV9 and TRBJ1-3; 8 positions agree with TRBD1. CDR3 size: 15 residues. V trimming: 4 bases; J trimming: 9 bases; junction bases outside the gene matches: 12. CDR1 SGDLS and CDR2 YYNGEE come from the germline V gene. CDR3: CASSTKGTGWGTIYF. For the CDR3, the DNA is TGTGCCAGCAGCACAAAGGGGACAGGCTGGGGCACCATATATTTT.

V gene TRBV7-9 combines with J gene TRBJ1-2; possibly TRBD1 for D (6 bases). The ends were cut back, 5 bases at V and 6 bases at J, with 22 bases in the middle. The CDR3 consists of 16 residues. Germline lookup yields CDR1 SEHNR and CDR2 FQNEAQ (reference sequence). This CDR3 reads CASSQSGGLRDDGYTF. Here the CDR3 DNA reads TGTGCCAGCAGCCAATCGGGGGGCCTCCGGGACGATGGCTACACCTTC.

The chain couples TRBV5-1 to TRBJ2-2, with D unresolved. The CDR3 is 13 amino acids. The germline CDR1 and CDR2 sequences are SGHRS and YFSETQ. Trimming took 0 bases from V and 8 from J, leaving 8 bases between them. The CDR3 is CASSLEAGGELFF. The DNA of the CDR3 is TGCGCCAGCAGCTTGGAAGCAGGAGGGGAGCTGTTTTTT. The variable domain in full, with the rest retrieved from reference TRBV5-1 and TRBJ2-2, is KAGVTQTPRYLIKTRGQQVTLSCSPISGHRSVSWYQQTPGQGLQFLFEYFSETQRNKGNFPGRFSGRQFSNSRSEMNVSTLELGDSALYLCASSLEAGGELFFGEGSRLTVL.

The rearrangement links TRBV7-3 to TRBJ2-2, with a weak D call TRBD2 (6 bases). Germline V gene data show CDR1 as SGHTA and CDR2 as FQGTGA. This CDR3 has 16 amino acids. Trimming took 0 bases from V and 6 from J, leaving 14 bases between them. The CDR3 loop reads CASSLTPRGVAGELFF. CDR3 nucleotides: TGTGCCAGCAGCTTAACCCCGCGGGGCGTCGCCGGGGAGCTGTTTTTT.

The rearrangement links TRBV29-1 to TRBJ1-1; D uncertain. Trimming took 6 bases from V and 0 from J, leaving 11 bases between them. Germline-derived CDR1 and CDR2 are SQVTM and ANQGSEA. The CDR3 spans 13 residues. CDR3 DNA: TGCAGCGTCCAGCGCATACTGAACACTGAAGCTTTCTTT. Residues: CSVQRILNTEAFF.

The chain carries TRBV27 and TRBJ2-5, with D perhaps TRBD2 (5 bases). Near its end, the DNA agrees better with TRBJ2-7, so the J call may be wrong. Germline loops: CDR1 MNHEY, CDR2 SMNVEV (reference sequence). The CDR3 has 13 amino acids. The CDR3 spells CASSPGNSYEQYF. The CDR3 DNA is TGTGCCAGCAGCCCCGGGAACTCCTACGAGCAGTACTTC.

This rearrangement joins TRBV5-4 to TRBJ2-3; TRBD2 matches at 14 bases. Trimming at V came to 5 bases and at J to 8 bases, leaving 10 bases not matched to a gene. This CDR3 is built from 16 residues. Per the germline V gene, CDR1 is SGHNT and CDR2 is YYREEE (reference sequence). This chain's CDR3 is CASSRGGTSGSGTQYF. The CDR3 region has the DNA TGTGCCAGCAGTAGAGGGGGGACTAGCGGGAGCGGTACGCAGTATTTT.

V usage is TRBV18 and J usage is TRBJ1-2, with TRBD1 identical over 7 bases. Germline values: CDR1 KGHSH, CDR2 LQKENI. CDR3 length: 14 residues. V was clipped by 4 bases and J by 2 bases; unmatched bases: 4. The CDR3 DNA reads TGTGCCAGCTCACTACGGGACAGCAACTATGGCTACACCTTC. Amino acid sequence: CASSLRDSNYGYTF.

This chain uses TRBV11-2 with TRBJ2-7, with 8 positions matching TRBD1. V shed 0 bases and J 9 bases; nucleotides not matched to a gene: 13. There are 16 residues in the CDR3. Germline-derived CDR1 and CDR2 are SGHAT and FQNNGV. CDR3 region: CASSLEGTGGLTGQYF. DNA of the CDR3: TGTGCCAGCAGCTTAGAGGGGACAGGAGGCCTGACGGGGCAGTACTTC.

The rearrangement uses TRBV10-3 and TRBJ2-2; tentatively, D is TRBD1 (5 bases). V lost 2 bases and J lost 6, with 13 bases in between. CDR1 and CDR2 (germline): ENHRY, SYGVKD. There are 15 residues in the CDR3. This chain's CDR3 is CAISETAAGSGELFF. The CDR3 bases are TGTGCCATCAGTGAGACAGCCGCAGGGTCCGGGGAGCTGTTTTTT.